Sequencing of this T cell receptor (beta chain) was carried out in a study of T-cell memory formation after mild COVID-19. Study-wide context: The study found TCR clusters largely donor specific.

Findings of the study overall: For second-wave clones that peaked at day 37, SARS-CoV-2 specificity went unverified.

Constant-segment-primed 5'RACE gave TCR alpha and TCR beta cDNA libraries with sample barcodes and UMIs. TCRdb called the 5' RACE reads again in MiXCR, with one record for every CDR3 protein. The sample has some 57,000 distinct CDR3 sequences, 12% seen once. Germline V gives CDR1 SGHRS, CDR2 YFSETQ. The CDR3 sequence is 11 residues long. Trimming left V 0 bases short and J 11 bases short, with 9 bases between. This clonotype was recorded many times. The target antigen is unknown. Sequencing was performed on PBMCs or a T cell subset sorted from them (not recorded which). The source of this sequence is a man aged 18-30 years who had mild COVID-19 (a few samples of this study predate the infection). Cell type and time point are not known. The chain employs TRBV5-1 and TRBJ2-7; perhaps D is TRBD1 or TRBD2 (5 bases each). The CDR3 DNA sequence: TGCGCCAGCAGCTTGGCGGGGACGAAGTACTTC. Its protein product is CASSLAGTKYF.